The 4 T cell receptor beta chains given below trace back to one sample, sequenced in a study of control samples from healthy donors and cancer patients. Libraries were prepared by immunoSEQ multiplex PCR; TCRdb keeps only in-frame clonotypes and omits some of them. Of 50,000 or so clones in the sample, 70% to 90% are singletons; the top ten hold approximately 2.8%. Specimen: PBMCs. These receptors all come from a woman aged 50 to 60 with lung cancer.

The rearrangement links TRBV27 to TRBJ1-4, with D possibly matching TRBD1 (6 bases). The CDR3 length is 16 residues. Deletions cut 5 bases from V and 4 bases from J, with 17 bases between. Per germline, CDR1 MNHEY and CDR2 SMNVEV (reference sequence). The CDR3 protein is CASSATRGSFNEKLFF. Written as DNA, the CDR3 is TGTGCCAGCAGTGCCACCAGGGGCAGCTTTAATGAAAAACTGTTTTTT.

The chain recombines TRBV19 with TRBJ1-6, with 7 bases that match TRBD1. V lost 10 bases to trimming and J lost 3 bases; unmatched junction nucleotides: 6. Per the germline V gene, CDR1 is LNHDA and CDR2 is SQIVND (reference sequence). The length of the CDR3 is 14 residues. The DNA for the CDR3 is TGTGCCACCACAGGGGTAGGCTATAATTCACCCCTCCACTTT. Translation gives CATTGVGYNSPLHF.

This chain uses TRBV11-3 with TRBJ2-3; D not resolved. The CDR3 is made up of 13 amino acids. Trimming removed 0 bases at V and 8 bases at J, with 9 bases between. The germline V gene has CDR1 SGHNT and CDR2 YENEEA. CDR3 DNA sequence: TGTGCCAGCAGCTTAGAGGGGATGCGTACGCAGTATTTT. Translation gives CASSLEGMRTQYF.

The J gene is TRBJ1-1, the V gene TRBV14; a weak D match, TRBD1 (6 bases). This CDR3 is 15 amino acids long. In germline, CDR1 is SGHDN, CDR2 FVKESK. V was clipped by 4 bases and J by 5 bases, with 17 bases between them. This chain's CDR3 is CASSPTQGLGTEAFF. The CDR3 coding sequence is TGTGCCAGCAGCCCAACCCAGGGGTTGGGAACTGAAGCTTTCTTT.